This T cell receptor beta chain was observed in a study of cytomegalovirus exposure and HLA in healthy donors. The CDR3 runs 16 residues. The V and J ends lost 5 bases and 0 bases, in that order; junction bases with no gene match: 6. Looked up from germline, CDR1 is SGHRS and CDR2 is YFSETQ. Using immunoSEQ multiplex PCR, the repertoire was profiled, and TCRdb retains in-frame clones only, with some absent. This sample yields 250,000 to 400,000 clones, of which nearly 90% are seen a single time; roughly 0.96% belongs to the top ten. The sequence derives from a man aged 25-40 years in good health and CMV-seronegative. The chain employs TRBV5-1 and TRBJ2-7, with TRBD2 matching 12 bases. Sequencing input: PBMCs. CDR3 bases: TGCGCCAGCAGTCGGACTAGCGGGGACCTCTCCTACGAGCAGTACTTC. It yields the protein CASSRTSGDLSYEQYF. Complete variable domain (other parts from reference TRBV5-1 and TRBJ2-7): KAGVTQTPRYLIKTRGQQVTLSCSPISGHRSVSWYQQTPGQGLQFLFEYFSETQRNKGNFPGRFSGRQFSNSRSEMNVSTLELGDSALYLCASSRTSGDLSYEQYFGPGTRLTVT.